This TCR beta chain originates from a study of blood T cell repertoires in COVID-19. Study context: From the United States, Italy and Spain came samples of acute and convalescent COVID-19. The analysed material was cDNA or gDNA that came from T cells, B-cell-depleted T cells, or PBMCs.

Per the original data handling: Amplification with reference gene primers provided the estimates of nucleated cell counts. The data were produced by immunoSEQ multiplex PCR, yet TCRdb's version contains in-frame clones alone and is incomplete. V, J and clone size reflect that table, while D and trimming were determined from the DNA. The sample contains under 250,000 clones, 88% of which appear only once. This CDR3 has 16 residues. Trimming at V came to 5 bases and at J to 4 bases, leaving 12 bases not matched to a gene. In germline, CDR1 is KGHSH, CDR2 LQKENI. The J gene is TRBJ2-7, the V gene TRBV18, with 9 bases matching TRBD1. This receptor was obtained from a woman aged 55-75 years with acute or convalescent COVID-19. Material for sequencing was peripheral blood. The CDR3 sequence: CASSTSGTGKIYEQYF. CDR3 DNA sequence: TGTGCCAGCTCAACCAGCGGGACAGGGAAGATTTACGAGCAGTACTTC.